The T cell receptor (beta chain) described here comes from a study of T-cell memory formation after mild COVID-19 (dated by TCRdb to 2020 to 2023). Regarding the complete study: TCR sequence clusters from the two donors were largely donor specific. In a couple of donors, T-cell clones that expanded and contracted after mild COVID-19 were tracked by sequencing TCRalpha and TCRbeta repertoires over time. The cohort was made up of two young adult volunteers, one female and one male, who were previously healthy.

As regards this clonotype: Its recognized antigen is unknown. The input lacks base qualities; no much larger clone sits a single base away.

The reads were generated on an Illumina NovaSeq 6000. Using 5'RACE with constant-segment primers, TCRalpha and TCRbeta cDNA libraries were constructed, with sample barcodes and unique molecular identifiers added in the process. Trizol reagent was used to extract RNA from every sample. Library amplification was performed in two PCR steps, and a second sample barcode and Illumina TruSeq adapters were introduced in the second step. The libraries were sequenced on an Illumina NovaSeq using 2 x 150 bp paired-end reads. Concerning the study's data processing: The reads were demultiplexed and collapsed into UMI-guided consensus sequences using migec v1.2.7. Using mixcr v2.1.11, UMI consensuses were aligned to TRA and TRB V and J templates and then assembled into clonotypes. A clonotype was counted as expanded or contracted only when both edgeR and NoisET called the clonotype significant, with the noise models trained on biological replicates. For edgeR calls, a false discovery rate-adjusted p below 0.01 and a log2 fold-change threshold of 1 were applied. As an exploratory analysis of dynamics, PCA with hierarchical clustering was applied to max-normalized trajectories of the 1000 most abundant clonotypes. Separately sequenced CD4+ and CD8+ repertoires were used to assign the CD4 or CD8 phenotype of responding clones. TCRdb reanalyzed the raw reads on its own, using fastp at Q25 for trimming and MiXCR for clone calling, and kept in-frame beta chains. Entries are consolidated by CDR3 protein sequence, retaining the most common genes and DNA. These V and J calls rely on TCRdb rather than the paper's analysis. The sample table shows fewer than 650,000 distinct CDR3 sequences, and roughly 21% are seen once. The biggest ten clones account for roughly 9.1% of the sample.

Ficoll-Paque density gradient centrifugation was used to isolate PBMCs. The CDR3 goes from the cysteine to the phenylalanine over 16 residues. The only DNA kept is the CDR3, 48 bases in frame from the first base. V is clipped by 1 base and J by 7 bases, and the sequence between their germline boundaries is 17 bases long. CDR1 and CDR2, looked up from the germline V gene (reference sequence), are LGHDT and YNNKEL. Broad study findings and their caveats: The study included only a couple of mild cases, and larger cohorts that include severe cases with pre-infection samples were judged to be necessary. The detection of some responding clones in pre-infection memory suggests that pre-existing cross-reactive memory T cells joined the SARS-CoV-2 response. Contracting CD4+ clones appeared mostly in the CM and EM memory subsets, whereas CD8+ clones were enriched in EMRA. SARS-CoV-2 specificity was not confirmed for the second-wave clones peaking on day 37. Clones that contracted from day 15 to 85 showed balanced CD4/CD8 phenotypes, whereas a second wave of clones that expanded from day 15 to 37 leaned towards CD4+.

Sequencing was done on a sample of PBMCs or a T cell subset sorted from them (not recorded which). The sequence was obtained from an adult woman who had mild COVID-19 (a few samples of this study predate the infection). The sample titles of this study are shuffled in the database, so cell type and time point are left out; the donor was told from shared clones. The chain employs TRBV3-1 and TRBJ2-1, and possibly TRBD2, on 6 matching bases. The CDR3 has the sequence CASSQVAAGSRNEQFF. Read as DNA, the sequence is TGTGCCAGCAGCCAAGTGGCGGCGGGGTCTCGAAATGAGCAGTTCTTC.